The 21 T cell receptor beta chains given below trace back to one sample, sequenced in a study of blood T cell repertoires in COVID-19. Clones were read by immunoSEQ multiplex PCR, and TCRdb kept only the in-frame ones, dropping some. This sample has a few hundred thousand clones, with approximately 90% found just once. Sequenced sample: peripheral blood. Receptors originate from a young man with COVID-19, enrolled during active disease.

The count of this clone is one. The chain is built from TRBV27 and TRBJ2-2; 11 bases match TRBD1. V lost 6 bases and J lost 5; bases outside the gene matches: 5. Germline-derived CDR1 and CDR2 are MNHEY and SMNVEV (reference sequence). This CDR3 has 15 residues. The CDR3 loop is CASSHRDRGTGELFF. The DNA of the CDR3 is TGTGCCAGCAGCCACCGGGACAGGGGGACCGGGGAGCTGTTTTTT.

The chain combines TRBV3-1 (or the pseudogene TRBV3-2) with TRBJ1-5, with D unclear. V was pared by 4 bases and J by 7 bases, with 14 bases between. The CDR3 extends over 14 amino acids. Germline V gene lookup returns CDR1 LGHDT and CDR2 YNNKEL (reference sequence). The chain's CDR3 is CASSRGVIIQPQHF. CDR3 nucleotide sequence: TGTGCCAGCAGCCGGGGAGTAATAATCCAGCCCCAGCATTTT.

This sequence joins TRBV3-1 (or the pseudogene TRBV3-2) and TRBJ2-3; D unresolved. There are 13 residues in the CDR3. V lost 0 bases and J lost 6, with 7 bases in between. The V gene's germline CDR1 is LGHDT and CDR2 YNNKEL (reference sequence). The CDR3 loop is CASSQDLLDTQYF. The CDR3 DNA reads TGTGCCAGCAGCCAAGACCTTCTTGATACGCAGTATTTT.

About this clone itself: The same CDR3 arises from other DNA sequences in this sample as well. The CDR3: CASSQGLADYNEQFF. The CDR3 DNA reads TGTGCCAGCAGCCAAGGACTAGCGGATTACAATGAGCAGTTCTTC. The genes are TRBV4-2 and TRBJ2-1, with 9 bases that match TRBD2. Germline V gives CDR1 LGHNA, CDR2 YNFKEQ. Unmatched junction bases numbered 2, after V lost 1 base and J lost 4 bases. The CDR3 is 15 amino acids.

The chain links TRBV18 to TRBJ2-3, with D perhaps TRBD2 (5 bases). Trimming shortened V by 6 bases and J by 1 base, and 8 bases separated the two germline ends. CDR3 size: 13 residues. Germline CDR1 and CDR2: KGHSH and LQKENI. The CDR3 sequence: CASSGVGTDTQYF. The CDR3 DNA sequence: TGTGCCAGCTCCGGGGTAGGCACAGATACGCAGTATTTT.

Regarding this clone: Other DNA sequences in this sample translate to the same CDR3. The chain joins TRBV5-1 to TRBJ2-7; tentative D call: TRBD1 (5 bases). The germline CDR1 and CDR2 sequences are SGHRS and YFSETQ. The CDR3 covers 13 residues. V lost 0 bases to trimming and J lost 4 bases, with 8 bases between them. CDR3: CASSLDPGYEQYF. CDR3 sequence (DNA): TGCGCCAGCAGCTTGGACCCAGGGTACGAGCAGTACTTC.

The chain couples TRBV10-3 to TRBJ2-7; possibly TRBD1 for D (5 bases). The V and J ends lost 0 bases and 2 bases respectively, with 11 bases between them. This CDR3 region has 15 residues. Germline lookup yields CDR1 ENHRY and CDR2 SYGVKD. The CDR3 here is CAISESSGQPYEQYF. The CDR3 DNA follows: TGTGCCATCAGTGAGTCCTCAGGGCAGCCCTACGAGCAGTACTTC.

The chain combines TRBV27 with TRBJ1-1; no definite D call. The CDR3 sequence is 14 residues long. The V gene's germline CDR1 is MNHEY and CDR2 SMNVEV (reference sequence). The germline V and J ends were trimmed by 0 bases and 3 bases, with 8 bases remaining between them. The CDR3 sequence: CASSLSGSYTEAFF. The CDR3 DNA reads TGTGCCAGCAGTTTATCAGGGAGTTACACTGAAGCTTTCTTT.

The CDR3 DNA is TGTGCCAGCAGCTATACCGGGACAGGGGGCACTGAAGCTTTCTTT. Translating gives CASSYTGTGGTEAFF. This rearrangement joins TRBV5-4 to TRBJ1-1; 11 bases fit TRBD1. Germline CDR1 and CDR2: SGHNT and YYREEE (reference sequence). The CDR3 is 15 amino acids. The V gene end was trimmed by 3 bases and the J gene end by 4 bases; junction bases not matched to a gene: 5. The entire variable domain, with the rest obtained from reference TRBV5-4 and TRBJ1-1, is as follows: ETGVTQSPTHLIKTRGQQVTLRCSSQSGHNTVSWYQQALGQGPQFIFQYYREEENGRGNFPPRFSGLQFPNYSSELNVNALELDDSALYLCASSYTGTGGTEAFFGQGTRLTVV.

This clone has only one observation. V usage is TRBV5-4 and J usage is TRBJ2-7, with 12 bases fitting TRBD2. The CDR3 consists of 15 residues. Unmatched junction bases numbered 5, after V lost 4 bases and J lost 3 bases. Germline V lookup: CDR1 SGHNT, CDR2 YYREEE (reference sequence). CDR3 loop: CASSPRLAGDYEQYF. The CDR3 region has the DNA TGTGCCAGCAGCCCGAGACTAGCGGGAGACTACGAGCAGTACTTC.

The chain is built from TRBV7-9 and TRBJ2-1; TRBD2 might be the D (5 bases). The ends were cut back, 6 bases at V and 16 bases at J, with 16 bases in the middle. CDR1 and CDR2 from the germline V gene are SEHNR and FQNEAQ (reference sequence). The CDR3 length is 11 residues. The CDR3 spells CASRYRTLEFF. DNA for the CDR3: TGTGCCAGCAGGTACCGGACTCTCGAATTCTTC.

The chain has TRBV5-1 and TRBJ2-2, with D tentatively TRBD2 (6 bases). The CDR3 has 13 amino acids. Germline loops: CDR1 SGHRS, CDR2 YFSETQ. V shed 3 bases and J shed 5 bases, with 8 bases lying between them. The CDR3 region is CASSYRGTGELFF. The DNA of the CDR3 is TGCGCCAGCAGCTACCGGGGGACCGGGGAGCTGTTTTTT.

The J gene is TRBJ2-3, the V gene TRBV13, with 16 positions matching TRBD2. Trimming at V came to 5 bases and at J to 4 bases, leaving 3 bases not matched to a gene. From germline, CDR1 is PRHDT and CDR2 FYEKMQ (reference sequence). There are 16 residues in the CDR3. The CDR3 DNA is TGTGCCAGCAGCCCGGGACTAGCGGGGGGGCCAGATACGCAGTATTTT. Its translation: CASSPGLAGGPDTQYF.

The chain carries TRBV24-1 and TRBJ2-4; perhaps TRBD2 as D (6 bases). Trimming took 5 bases from V and 5 from J, leaving 18 bases between them. From germline, CDR1 is KGHDR and CDR2 SFDVKD. CDR3 length: 16 amino acids. The CDR3 DNA reads as TGTGCCACCAGTGCCTCTATGGCGGGGATCCAAAACATTCAGTACTTC. Translated: CATSASMAGIQNIQYF.

The genes are TRBV7-6 and TRBJ2-3; TRBD2 matches at 12 bases. Germline trimming cut 5 bases from V and 2 bases from J; bases unmatched to any gene: 8. The germline gives CDR1 SGHVS, CDR2 FNYEAQ. The CDR3 is made up of 17 amino acids. The CDR3 protein is CASSPRLAGASTDTQYF. The CDR3 bases are TGTGCCAGCAGCCCTCGACTAGCGGGGGCCTCCACAGATACGCAGTATTTT.

Only one count was recorded for this clone. This rearrangement joins TRBV7-2 to TRBJ2-7; weak D call: TRBD1 (6 bases). Germline V gives CDR1 SGHTA, CDR2 FQGNSA. There are 11 residues in the CDR3. Between the trimmed V and J ends, which lost 8 bases and 5 bases, there was a span of 10 bases. The CDR3 nucleotides read TGTGCCAGCCAGGGGAACCACGAGCAGTACTTC. Its protein product is CASQGNHEQYF. The whole variable domain, filled in from reference TRBV7-2 and TRBJ2-7, reads GAGVSQSPSNKVTEKGKDVELRCDPISGHTALYWYRQSLGQGLEFLIYFQGNSAPDKSGLPSDRFSAERTGGSVSTLTIQRTQQEDSAVYLCASQGNHEQYFGPGTRLTVT.

The rearrangement joins TRBV7-9 to TRBJ2-7; 10 positions match TRBD1. Germline CDR1 reads SEHNR; CDR2 reads FQNEAQ (reference sequence). This CDR3 is built from 15 residues. Unmatched junction bases numbered 8, after V lost 7 bases and J lost 2 bases. In DNA, the CDR3 is TGTGCCAGCACCCTGACAGGGGGCCGCGCCTACGAGCAGTACTTC. Translation gives CASTLTGGRAYEQYF.

The chain employs TRBV7-9 and TRBJ2-2; TRBD2 matches 14 bases. Per germline, CDR1 SEHNR and CDR2 FQNEAQ (reference sequence). CDR3 size: 19 residues. J gave up 5 bases and V 5 bases, and 13 bases lay outside the gene matches. As DNA, the CDR3 is TGTGCCAGCAGCCAATATCCCGGACTAGCGGGGGGAAGGACCGGGGAGCTGTTTTTT. Amino acid sequence: CASSQYPGLAGGRTGELFF.

This clone has a single count. The genes are TRBV29-1 and TRBJ2-2; 8 bases are shared with TRBD2. Unmatched junction bases numbered 3, after V lost 6 bases and J lost 0 bases. Germline V gene sequence: CDR1 SQVTM, CDR2 ANQGSEA. The length of the CDR3 is 14 residues. The CDR3 DNA reads as TGCAGCGTCCTAGCGGGTCCGAACACCGGGGAGCTGTTTTTT. Its translation: CSVLAGPNTGELFF.

As DNA, the CDR3 is TGTGCCAGCAGCCCAATAGCGGGAGGGCCCTACGAGCAGTACTTC. Its translation is CASSPIAGGPYEQYF. The V and J genes are TRBV11-2 and TRBJ2-7, with 11 positions matching TRBD2. This CDR3 comprises 15 residues. CDR1 and CDR2 from the germline V gene are SGHAT and FQNNGV. With 5 bases clipped from V and 2 bases from J, the junction kept 5 bases outside the gene matches.

The chain recombines TRBV7-2 with TRBJ2-1; 7 nucleotides agree with TRBD2. The CDR3 has 17 amino acids. The junction had 6 bases not matched to a gene; V was cut back by 1 base and J by 0 bases. Germline CDR1 and CDR2: SGHTA and FQGNSA. The CDR3 spells CASSLGRAGLSYNEQFF. CDR3 bases: TGTGCCAGCAGCTTAGGAAGAGCGGGACTCTCCTACAATGAGCAGTTCTTC.